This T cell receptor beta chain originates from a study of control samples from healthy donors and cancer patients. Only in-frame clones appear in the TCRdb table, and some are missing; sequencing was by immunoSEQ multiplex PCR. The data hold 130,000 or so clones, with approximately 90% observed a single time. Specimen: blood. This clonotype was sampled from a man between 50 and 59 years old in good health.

The CDR3 here is CAWSQPGQGNEKLFF. The CDR3 nucleotides are TGTGCCTGGAGTCAACCGGGACAGGGGAATGAAAAACTGTTTTTT. This chain joins TRBV30 and TRBJ1-4; 10 bases match TRBD1. From germline, CDR1 is GTSNPN and CDR2 SVGIG (reference sequence). V lost 2 bases and J lost 5; bases outside the gene matches: 5. CDR3 length equals 15 residues.